The 2 T cell receptor beta chains given below trace back to one sample, sequenced in a study of metastatic and nonmetastatic thyroid tumors. TCRdb re-clonotyped the PCR reads through MiXCR. The sample lists under 20,000 clones, 34% seen once, with under 20% in the top ten. Each patient went into thyroid surgery without having received any treatment. The sample comprised tumor tissue. The receptors stem from a female donor with papillary thyroid cancer or a benign thyroid nodule (not recorded which). Some clones in this sample may be carry-over from other donors' samples.

Turning to this clone: One junction end does not reproduce the germline sequence, and a read error may be involved. V gene TRBV20-1 combines with J gene TRBJ2-7, with TRBD1 matching over 9 bases. Germline CDR1 is DFQATT and CDR2 is SNEGSKA (reference sequence). CDR3 size: 16 residues. The CDR3 protein is CSARGAGQGASSEQYF. The CDR3 DNA sequence: TGCAGTGCTAGAGGGGCGGGACAGGGAGCCTCCTCCGAGCAGTACTTC.

This clone was seen repeatedly, ten times or more. This chain connects TRBV14 to TRBJ2-1, with TRBD2 matching over 8 bases. Germline V lookup: CDR1 SGHDN, CDR2 FVKESK. V lost 4 bases to trimming and J lost 9 bases; unmatched junction nucleotides: 14. CDR3 length: 16 residues. The CDR3 DNA sequence: TGTGCCAGCAGCCTCTCCCCCAGCGGGAGATCTGCTGAGCAGTTCTTC. It specifies CASSLSPSGRSAEQFF.